This TCR beta chain was sequenced for a study of long-term antiretroviral therapy in people with HIV. Study results and caveats: Subsequent to ART, diversity was augmented yet persisted below that of transplant donor controls. Controls showed broader CDR3 length ranges than did the HIV repertoires.

In each sample, about 0.9-10 million cryopreserved PBMC were present before DNA extraction. This clone was observed a few times. The antigen remains unidentified. Running of the v3.0 immunoSEQ assay took place at survey level. In sequencing, about 35,000-55,000 T-cell genomes per sample were targeted. Data came from immunoSEQ multiplex PCR; TCRdb stores just in-frame clones and leaves some out. The table includes 30,000 to 45,000 clones, 80% detected once. There are 13 residues in the CDR3. Trimming stripped 2 bases from V and 6 bases from J, with 11 bases between. Per germline, CDR1 SGHDN and CDR2 FVKESK.

This receptor was taken from a man aged 30-40 years with HIV. Source: unsorted PBMCs, taken 3.4 years after starting antiretroviral therapy. The chain links TRBV14 to TRBJ2-7; no clear D. The DNA for the CDR3 is TGTGCCAGCAGCCAAAACCGTCTAGGCGAGCAGTACTTC. It translates to CASSQNRLGEQYF.